This record covers a single T cell receptor beta chain. Its antigen is currently unknown. This entry comes from a study of T cell clonotyping in hematopoietic cell transplantation. Study findings and constraints: Broader posttransplant TCR repertoire diversity was predicted by graft donor and pretransplant recipient Inverse Simpson Index values. At the given depth, recipient repertoires were over 95% de novo clonotypes.

Here immunoSEQ multiplex PCR was the method, and the copy in TCRdb shows in-frame clones only, minus some. The table has under 8,000 clones, 86% seen once. Trimming stripped 4 bases from V and 1 base from J, with 10 bases between. Per germline, CDR1 SNHLY and CDR2 FYNNEI. The CDR3 runs 14 residues. The specimen comprised peripheral blood mononuclear cells, sampled 180 days after allogeneic stem cell transplant. This clonotype originated in a female patient aged 50-59 years who had an allogeneic stem cell transplant from an unrelated donor, so the T cells may come from the graft donor. Some clones in this sample may be carry-over from other donors' samples. The rearrangement uses TRBV2 and TRBJ1-1, with D unresolved. The CDR3 reads CASSVGPGNTEAFF. Written as DNA, the CDR3 is TGTGCCAGCAGTGTCGGCCCTGGGAACACTGAAGCTTTCTTT.